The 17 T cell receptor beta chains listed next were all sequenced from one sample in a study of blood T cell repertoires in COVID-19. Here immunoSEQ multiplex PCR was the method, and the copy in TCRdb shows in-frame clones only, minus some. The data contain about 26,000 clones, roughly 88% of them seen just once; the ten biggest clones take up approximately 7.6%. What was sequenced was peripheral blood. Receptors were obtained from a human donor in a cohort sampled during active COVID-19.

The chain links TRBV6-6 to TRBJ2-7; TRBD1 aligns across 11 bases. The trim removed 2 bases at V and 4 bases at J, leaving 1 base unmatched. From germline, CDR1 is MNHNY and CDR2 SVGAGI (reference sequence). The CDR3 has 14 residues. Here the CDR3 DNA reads TGTGCCAGCAGTTACGGGACAGGGGGGTACGAGCAGTACTTC. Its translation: CASSYGTGGYEQYF.

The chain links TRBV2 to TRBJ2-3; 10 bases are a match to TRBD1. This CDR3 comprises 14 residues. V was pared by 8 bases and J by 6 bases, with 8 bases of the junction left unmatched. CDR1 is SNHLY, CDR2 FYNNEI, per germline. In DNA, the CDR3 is TGTGCCAGCCGGGACAGGGGCACTGGGGATACGCAGTATTTT. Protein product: CASRDRGTGDTQYF.

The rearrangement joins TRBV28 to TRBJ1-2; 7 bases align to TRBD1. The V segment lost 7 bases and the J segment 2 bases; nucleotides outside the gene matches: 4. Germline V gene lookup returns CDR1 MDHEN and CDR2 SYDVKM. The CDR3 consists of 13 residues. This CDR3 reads CASNPGQNYGYTF. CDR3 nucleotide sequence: TGTGCCAGCAACCCGGGACAGAACTATGGCTACACCTTC.

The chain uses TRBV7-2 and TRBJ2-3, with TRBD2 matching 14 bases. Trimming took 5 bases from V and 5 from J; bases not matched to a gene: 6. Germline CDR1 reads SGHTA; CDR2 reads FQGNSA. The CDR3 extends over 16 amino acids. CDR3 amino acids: CASSNTGLAGGDTQYF. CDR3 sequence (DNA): TGTGCCAGCAGCAACACCGGACTAGCGGGGGGAGATACGCAGTATTTT. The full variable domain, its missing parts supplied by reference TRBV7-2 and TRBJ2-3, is GAGVSQSPSNKVTEKGKDVELRCDPISGHTALYWYRQSLGQGLEFLIYFQGNSAPDKSGLPSDRFSAERTGGSVSTLTIQRTQQEDSAVYLCASSNTGLAGGDTQYFGPGTRLTVL.

CDR3 region: CASSDRGYEQYF. The CDR3 bases are TGTGCCAGCAGCGACAGGGGCTACGAGCAGTACTTC. This chain links TRBV2 with TRBJ2-7, with 8 nucleotides matching TRBD1. The CDR3 runs 12 residues. V shed 6 bases, J shed 3 bases, and the junction held 1 base outside the gene matches. The germline V gene has CDR1 SNHLY and CDR2 FYNNEI.

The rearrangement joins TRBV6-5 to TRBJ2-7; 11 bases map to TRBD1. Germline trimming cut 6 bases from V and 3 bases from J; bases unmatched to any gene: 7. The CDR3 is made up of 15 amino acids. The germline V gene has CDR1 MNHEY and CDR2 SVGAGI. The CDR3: CASRGIGTGGYEQYF. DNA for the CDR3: TGTGCCAGCAGGGGTATTGGGACAGGGGGCTACGAGCAGTACTTC.

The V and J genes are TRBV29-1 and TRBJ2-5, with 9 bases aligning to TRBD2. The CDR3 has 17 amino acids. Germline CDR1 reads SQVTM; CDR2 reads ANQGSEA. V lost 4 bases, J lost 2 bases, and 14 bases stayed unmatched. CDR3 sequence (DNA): TGCAGCGTTGTACAGGGCAGGCGGGGGGGCTCACAAGAGACCCAGTACTTC. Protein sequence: CSVVQGRRGGSQETQYF.

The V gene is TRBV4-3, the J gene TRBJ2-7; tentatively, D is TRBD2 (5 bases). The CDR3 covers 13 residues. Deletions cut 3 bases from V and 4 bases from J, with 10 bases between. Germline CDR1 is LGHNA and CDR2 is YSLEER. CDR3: CASSQGGLYEQYF. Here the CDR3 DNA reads TGCGCCAGCAGCCAGGGTGGACTTTACGAGCAGTACTTC.

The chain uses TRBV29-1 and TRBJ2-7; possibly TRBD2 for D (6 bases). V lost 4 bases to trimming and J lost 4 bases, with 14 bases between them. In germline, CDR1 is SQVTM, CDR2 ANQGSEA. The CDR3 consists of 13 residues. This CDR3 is CSVAGSSAYEQYF. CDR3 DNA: TGCAGCGTTGCCGGTTCTAGCGCGTACGAGCAGTACTTC.

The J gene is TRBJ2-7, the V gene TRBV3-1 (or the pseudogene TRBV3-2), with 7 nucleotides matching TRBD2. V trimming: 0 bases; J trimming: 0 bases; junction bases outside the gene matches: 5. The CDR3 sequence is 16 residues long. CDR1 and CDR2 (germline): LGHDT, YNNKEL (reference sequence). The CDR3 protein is CASSQERGGSSYEQYF. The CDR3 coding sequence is TGTGCCAGCAGCCAAGAGCGCGGCGGGAGCTCCTACGAGCAGTACTTC.

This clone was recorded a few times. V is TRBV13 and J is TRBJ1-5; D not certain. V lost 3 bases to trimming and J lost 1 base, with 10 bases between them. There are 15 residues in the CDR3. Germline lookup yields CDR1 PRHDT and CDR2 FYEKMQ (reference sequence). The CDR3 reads CASSLRRGSNQPQHF. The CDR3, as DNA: TGTGCCAGCAGCTTGAGGCGGGGAAGCAATCAGCCCCAGCATTTT.

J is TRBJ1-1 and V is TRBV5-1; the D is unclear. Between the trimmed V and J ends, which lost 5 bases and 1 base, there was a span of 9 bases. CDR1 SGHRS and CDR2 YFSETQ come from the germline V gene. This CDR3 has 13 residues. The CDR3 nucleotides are TGCGCCAGCAGTCCGGGGTCGAACACTGAAGCTTTCTTT. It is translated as CASSPGSNTEAFF.

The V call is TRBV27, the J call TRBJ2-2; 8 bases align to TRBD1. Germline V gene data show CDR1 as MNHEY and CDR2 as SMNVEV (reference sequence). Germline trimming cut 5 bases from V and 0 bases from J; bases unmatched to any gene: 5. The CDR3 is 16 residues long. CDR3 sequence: CASSPNRGANTGELFF. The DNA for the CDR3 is TGTGCCAGCAGTCCAAACAGGGGGGCGAACACCGGGGAGCTGTTTTTT.

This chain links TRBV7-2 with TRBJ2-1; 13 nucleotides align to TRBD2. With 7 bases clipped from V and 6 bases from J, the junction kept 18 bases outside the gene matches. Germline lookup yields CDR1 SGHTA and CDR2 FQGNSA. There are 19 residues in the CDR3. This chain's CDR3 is CASKNREGTSGAPLNEQFF. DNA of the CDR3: TGTGCCAGCAAAAATAGGGAGGGGACTAGCGGGGCACCGCTCAATGAGCAGTTCTTC.

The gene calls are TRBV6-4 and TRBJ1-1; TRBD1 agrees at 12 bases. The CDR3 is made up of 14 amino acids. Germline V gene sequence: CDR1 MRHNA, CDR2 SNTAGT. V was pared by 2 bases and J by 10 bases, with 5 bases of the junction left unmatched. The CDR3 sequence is CASSDNRDRGRAFF. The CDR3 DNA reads TGTGCCAGCAGTGACAACCGGGACAGGGGGCGAGCTTTCTTT.

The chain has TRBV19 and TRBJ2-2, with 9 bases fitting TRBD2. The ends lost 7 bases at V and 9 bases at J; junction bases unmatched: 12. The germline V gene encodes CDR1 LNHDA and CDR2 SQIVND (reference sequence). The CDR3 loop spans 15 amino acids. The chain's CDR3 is CASTGPSGGPRELFF. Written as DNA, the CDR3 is TGTGCCAGTACTGGTCCCAGCGGGGGGCCAAGGGAGCTGTTTTTT.

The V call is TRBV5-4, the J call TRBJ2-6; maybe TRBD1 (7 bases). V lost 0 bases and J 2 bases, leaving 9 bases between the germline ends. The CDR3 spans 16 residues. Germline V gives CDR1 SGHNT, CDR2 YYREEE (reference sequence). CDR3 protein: CASSLGGTAGANVLTF. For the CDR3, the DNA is TGTGCCAGCAGCTTGGGCGGGACAGCTGGGGCCAACGTCCTGACTTTC.